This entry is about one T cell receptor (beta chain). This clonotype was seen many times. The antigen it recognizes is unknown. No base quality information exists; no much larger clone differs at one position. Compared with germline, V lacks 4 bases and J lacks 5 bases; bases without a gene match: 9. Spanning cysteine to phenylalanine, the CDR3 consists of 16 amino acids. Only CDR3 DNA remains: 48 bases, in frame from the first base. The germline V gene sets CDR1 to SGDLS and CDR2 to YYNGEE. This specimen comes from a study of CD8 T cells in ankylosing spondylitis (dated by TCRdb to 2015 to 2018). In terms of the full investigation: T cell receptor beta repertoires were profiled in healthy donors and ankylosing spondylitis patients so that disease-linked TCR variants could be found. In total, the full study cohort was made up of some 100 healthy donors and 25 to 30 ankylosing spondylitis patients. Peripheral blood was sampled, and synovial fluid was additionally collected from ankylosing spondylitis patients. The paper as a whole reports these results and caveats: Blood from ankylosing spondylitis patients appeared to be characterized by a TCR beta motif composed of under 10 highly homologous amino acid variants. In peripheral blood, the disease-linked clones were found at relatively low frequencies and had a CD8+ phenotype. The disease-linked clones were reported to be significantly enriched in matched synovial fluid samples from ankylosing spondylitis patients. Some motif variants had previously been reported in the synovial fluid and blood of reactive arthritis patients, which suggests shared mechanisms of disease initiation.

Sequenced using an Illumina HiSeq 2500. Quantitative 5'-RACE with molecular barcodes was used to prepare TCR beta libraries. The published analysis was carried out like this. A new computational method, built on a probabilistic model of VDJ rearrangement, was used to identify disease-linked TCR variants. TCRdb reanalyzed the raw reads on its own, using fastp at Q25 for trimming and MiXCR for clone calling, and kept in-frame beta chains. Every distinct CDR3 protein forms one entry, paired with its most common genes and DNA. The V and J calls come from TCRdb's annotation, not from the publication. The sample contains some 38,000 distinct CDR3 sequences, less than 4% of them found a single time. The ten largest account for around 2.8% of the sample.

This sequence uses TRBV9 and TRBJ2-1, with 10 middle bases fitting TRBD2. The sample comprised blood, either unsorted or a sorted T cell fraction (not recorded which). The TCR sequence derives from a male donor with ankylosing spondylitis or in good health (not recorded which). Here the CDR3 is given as CASSIGLAEIDNEQFF. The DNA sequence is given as TGTGCCAGCAGCATCGGACTAGCGGAAATTGACAATGAGCAGTTCTTC.